A selection of T cell receptor beta chains follows, all from one sample in a study of human thymus T cells. The method was immunoSEQ multiplex PCR; TCRdb's version includes in-frame clones alone and lacks a portion of them. Among tens of thousands of clones listed, 90% to 95% were seen once. Specimen: blood. The receptors derive from a boy younger than two with a congenital heart defect but otherwise immunologically healthy. Both conserved end residues are part of each CDR3. D genes are given only for firm matches. Size is omitted from some rows. Given values are once, few, many or a class for expanded clones.

abundance,j_gene,v_gene,d_gene,CDR3aa,CDR3nt
NA,TRBJ2-3,TRBV5-6,NA,CASKRTVRTDTQYF,TGTGCCAGCAAAAGGACAGTTCGCACAGATACGCAGTATTTT
NA,TRBJ1-5,TRBV2,TRBD1,CASSSQGAWQPQHF,TGTGCCAGCAGTTCACAGGGGGCCTGGCAGCCCCAGCATTTT
NA,TRBJ2-7,TRBV7-2,TRBD2,CASSLDGRALGEQYF,TGTGCCAGCAGCTTAGACGGGAGGGCCTTAGGCGAGCAGTACTTC
NA,TRBJ1-6,TRBV14,NA,CASSQPGQDSPLHF,TGTGCCAGCAGCCAGCCGGGACAAGATTCACCCCTCCACTTT
NA,TRBJ2-3,TRBV9,TRBD2,CASSVDIAGGRPDTQYF,TGTGCCAGCAGCGTAGATATAGCGGGGGGGCGCCCAGATACGCAGTATTTT
NA,TRBJ2-7,TRBV7-2,TRBD2,CASSLVGTSGGGQEQYF,TGTGCCAGCAGCTTAGTCGGGACTAGCGGGGGGGGCCAAGAGCAGTACTTC
NA,TRBJ1-2,TRBV29-1,NA,CSVGREFYGYTF,TGCAGCGTTGGCAGGGAATTTTATGGCTACACCTTC
once,TRBJ2-3,TRBV4-2,NA,CASSQALPTLRTDTQYF,TGTGCCAGCAGCCAGGCGCTACCGACTCTGAGAACAGATACGCAGTATTTT
NA,TRBJ2-7,TRBV7-9,TRBD1,CASSLWTGSDEQYF,TGTGCCAGCAGCTTATGGACAGGGAGCGACGAGCAGTACTTC
NA,TRBJ2-2,TRBV7-8,NA,CASILGSGELFF,TGTGCCAGCATCCTGGGTTCCGGGGAGCTGTTTTTT